This T cell receptor (beta chain) comes out of a study of cytomegalovirus exposure and HLA in healthy donors (dated by TCRdb to about 2017). A note on the overall study: In an earlier analysis of some 550 of the donors, 276 Gb of sequence data and 100 million or so unique TCR beta sequences from 150 million to 200 million T cells were reported. To study patterns of TCR occurrence, a later analysis re-analyzed previously published TCR beta repertoires from just over 650 donors and added high-resolution HLA genotyping. To decide whether each TCR beta V gene segment behaved as functional or pseudogenic, an earlier analysis of some 540 of the donors relied on high-throughput TCR beta sequencing. High-throughput TCR immunosequencing, statistical association of individual TCRs with disease status, and machine learning were combined to predict cytomegalovirus infection status. Across 398 genotyped donors of the cohort, an average of approximately 240,000 unique TCR beta nucleotide sequences per donor were sequenced, and 15% to 20% of those sequences were non-productive. Besides the first cohort of roughly 640 subjects, a separate validation cohort made up of 120 or so different subjects was used. The study aimed to test whether signatures of past pathogen exposure could be identified by cataloging public T cell receptors. In a later genetic analysis, genome-wide SNP genotypes for about 60% of the 666 donors were used, and that subset was treated as a discovery cohort. The genetic ancestry cluster associated with self-reported Caucasian donors included over 65% of the 398 genotyped donors. The later analysis used no new phenotypic data to find candidate immune exposures, relying instead on TCR beta sequences and their occurrence across donors. Donor age, sex, ethnicity and CMV serostatus were compiled together with the repertoire data. All discovery cohort repertoires had been generated on a single sequencing platform. Class I and class II HLA loci were covered by the typing at four-digit resolution. An early release that covered about 600 HLA-typed donors contained around 300 gigabases of sequencing data and 80 million or so unique TCR sequences. The study used immunosequencing to profile the T cell repertoires of about 670 subjects and linked those repertoires to cytomegalovirus serostatus. Four or five DR-DQ haplotypes were handled as single units for association and clustering, since linkage in the cohort was strong. Typing coverage varied by locus: about 629-640 donors for A, B, C, DRB1 and DQB1; approximately 500 for DQA1; approximately 610 for DPA1; about 450 for DPB1.

In the case of this clone: No antigen is known for it. Base qualities are missing; no much larger clone stands one base away.

The library was produced with the immunoSEQ multiplex PCR assay. For the multiplex PCR, a mixture combining 60 forward primers for TCR Vbeta segments and 13 reverse primers for TCR Jbeta segments was used. The CDR3 region of rearranged TCR beta genes was amplified from genomic DNA with a multiplex PCR assay. On the Illumina HiSeq System, the amplified TCR beta libraries were sequenced as 87-base-pair reads. As for how the authors treated the data: A later analysis counted about 82 million unique TCR beta chains across the 700 or so repertoires, and around 9.9 million of these chains were shared by at least two donors. A nearest-neighbor algorithm error-corrected the raw reads and collapsed the reads into unique sequences, merging closely related sequences to remove PCR and sequencing errors. V, D and J gene segments were assigned by aligning CDR3 sequences to IMGT reference sequences. For a sequence to be retained, a match of at least six nucleotides was required to both a V gene segment and a J gene segment. A rearrangement was called productive if the CDR3 had no stop codons and remained in frame with V and J, and every other rearrangement was called non-productive. Following IMGT convention, CDR3 was defined as the stretch from the second conserved V-encoded cysteine to the conserved J-encoded phenylalanine. In an earlier analysis of roughly 580 of the donors, sequences lacking an unambiguous match to a single V gene segment were excluded. In an earlier analysis of a few hundred of the donors, a V segment was called functional when productive rearrangements were above 56.7%, and segregating when the standard deviation between donors exceeded 5%. A statistical classification framework was developed to diagnose cytomegalovirus status using the catalog of TCR beta chain sequences. In a later analysis, TCR nucleotide sequences were compared against IMGT/GENE-DB human TR gene sequences so that V and J genes could be assigned. A later analysis assigned CDR3 sequences and most-parsimonious VDJ recombination scenarios with the TCRdist pipeline. In a later analysis, each TCR beta chain was defined by its CDR3 amino acid sequence together with its V-gene family, and reads without a unique V-gene family were excluded. In a later analysis, around 600 highly shared, low-generation-probability nucleotide sequences were removed to address suspected cross-contamination and a sequencing artifact. A later analysis calculated a clonal expansion index for each public chain from normalized within-repertoire ranks of inferred template counts. In a later analysis, generation probabilities were computed using a VDJ recombination model fitted to out-of-frame rearrangements, and the results were checked against IGoR. In a later analysis, TCR-TCR, TCR-HLA and TCR-CMV co-occurrence was scored with hypergeometric tests, and a repertoire-size bias correction was applied to TCR pairs. To estimate false discovery rates, a later analysis permuted the HLA or CMV assignments 20 times. In a later analysis, co-occurring TCRs were grouped using DBSCAN, with TCRdist sequence similarity added in when clustering inside HLA-allele-positive subsets. For co-occurrence clustering, repertoires with fewer than 30,000 or more than 120,000 public chains were excluded, along with five repertoires with anomalous nucleotide sharing. The table was pulled from immuneACCESS by TCRdb, which kept in-frame rearrangements only. Such tables lose some clones; where checked, under half of the loss comes from unresolved V genes, and the rest has no known cause. From that table come the V and J calls and clone size; the DNA was used to work out D and trimming. The sample records roughly 160,000 clones, over 60% of which are singletons. Jointly, the top ten make up approximately 1.4% of the sample.

From cysteine to phenylalanine, the CDR3 is 19 amino acids long. Only the CDR3 DNA stays, 57 bases, in frame from base 1. Looking up the germline V gene yields CDR1 SQVTM and CDR2 ANQGSEA. Clipping removes 3 bases from V and 0 bases from J, with 19 as the unmatched junction base count. Study-level results and caveats: V-gene and J-gene trimming of TCR beta chains was associated with a missense DCLRE1C variant in a later genetic analysis, and the association was replicated in an independent cohort. A further reported finding was that TCR beta sequences accurately predicted the HLA-A and HLA-B alleles for most subjects in the first cohort. Assigning TCR associations to individual alleles was difficult when HLA alleles, especially DR and DQ, strongly co-occurred. For the cohort, immune exposure information was limited to CMV serostatus. A total of around 150 TCR beta chains were listed by the study as associated with cytomegalovirus. Most CMV-associated TCR beta chains appeared to be HLA-restricted in a later analysis, and the HLA associations seemed to be driven largely by CMV exposure. Roughly uniform sequencing depth across donors was assumed in presence/absence analyses, although this assumption may not hold. Three of the identified cytomegalovirus-associated TCR beta chains were confirmed in vitro to be specific for cytomegalovirus antigens. Specific HLA alleles were associated with 15,000 to 20,000 TCR beta sequences at a false discovery rate of 0.05 in a later analysis. In a later genetic analysis, fewer N-insertions in productive TCRs were reported among donors in an Asian-associated ancestry cluster than the roughly 700-donor mean. A later analysis found that TCR association rates varied across HLA loci, with DRB1 alleles showing the most associated TCRs and HLA-C alleles the fewest. Most TCR sequences were observed very rarely across donors, whereas some public TCRs were present in many individuals. The authors suggested that the approach could potentially be generalized to other disease states and immunological phenotypes. Cytomegalovirus status was reported to be diagnosed by the classifier with high specificity and sensitivity in both the original and validation cohorts. Broadly in line with IMGT annotations, most TCR beta V segments showed up in productive rearrangements about 87% or about 30% of the time in an earlier analysis of several hundred of the donors. The earlier analysis of 587 of the donors excluded around 17 rarely observed V segments, including chromosome 9 orphons, because counts were too low. This cohort had only TCR beta chains sequenced, and the lack of alpha or paired-chain data limited which features could be detected. Linkage disequilibrium might explain the correlated functional status among segregating V segments, but an unknown experimental factor could not be ruled out. In a later analysis, HLA-associated TCR beta chains were found to be more clonally expanded and to have lower generation probabilities than equally common non-associated chains. Because some donors lacked HLA typing at each locus, the association tests relied only on the typed subset. A cluster of highly shared sequence variants was judged likely to be a technical artifact of the sequencing pipeline. Several of the top co-occurrence clusters appeared to be linked to parvovirus B19, influenza, CMV and Epstein-Barr virus, according to a later analysis. Some IMGT-functional V segments, including TRBV6-2 and TRBV6-3, could not be told apart with the 87-base-pair reads, so those segments were excluded.

The cohort consisted of more than 650 healthy bone marrow donors. At the time of sampling, all cohort members were nominally healthy, though unrecorded immune exposures were likely present. The donor was CMV seronegative and was included in the group of 352 seronegative cohort members. A peripheral blood sample was provided by each donor, and peripheral blood mononuclear cells were used for TCR beta sequencing. The Qiagen DNeasy Blood Extraction Kit was used to extract genomic DNA from the blood cell samples. This clonotype originated in a girl between 10 and 17 years old in good health and CMV-seronegative. The rearranged chain carries TRBV29-1 and TRBJ1-2; 7 central bases correspond to TRBD1. Sequencing input: PBMCs. CDR3 loop: CSVDHGLRDRYPPNYGYTF. The nucleotide sequence is TGCAGCGTTGACCACGGGCTCCGGGACAGATATCCCCCTAACTATGGCTACACCTTC.